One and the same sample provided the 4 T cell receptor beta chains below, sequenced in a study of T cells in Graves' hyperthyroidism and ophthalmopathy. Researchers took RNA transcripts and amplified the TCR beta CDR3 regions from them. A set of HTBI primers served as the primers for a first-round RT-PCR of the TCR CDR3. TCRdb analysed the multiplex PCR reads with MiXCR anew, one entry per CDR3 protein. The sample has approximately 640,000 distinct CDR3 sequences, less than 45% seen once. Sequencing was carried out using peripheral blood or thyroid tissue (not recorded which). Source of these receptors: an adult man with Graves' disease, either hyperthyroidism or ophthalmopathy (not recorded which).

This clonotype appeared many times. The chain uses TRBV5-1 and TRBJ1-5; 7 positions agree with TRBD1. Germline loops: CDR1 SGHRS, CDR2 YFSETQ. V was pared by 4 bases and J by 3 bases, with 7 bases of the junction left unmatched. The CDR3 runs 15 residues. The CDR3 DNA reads TGCGCCAGCAGCGCCGGGGACAGCAACAATCAGCCCCAGCATTTT. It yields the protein CASSAGDSNNQPQHF.

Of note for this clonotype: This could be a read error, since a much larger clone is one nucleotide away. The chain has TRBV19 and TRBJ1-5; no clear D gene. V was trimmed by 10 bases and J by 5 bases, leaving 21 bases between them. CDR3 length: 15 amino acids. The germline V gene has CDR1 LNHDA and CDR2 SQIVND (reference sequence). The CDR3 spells CATSEPYDTYQPQHF. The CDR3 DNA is TGTGCCACCAGTGAACCTTACGACACTTATCAGCCCCAGCATTTT.

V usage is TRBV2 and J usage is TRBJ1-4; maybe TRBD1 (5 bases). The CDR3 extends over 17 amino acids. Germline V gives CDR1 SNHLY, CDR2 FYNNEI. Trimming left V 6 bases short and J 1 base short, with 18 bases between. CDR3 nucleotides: TGTGCCAGCAGCCGTTCCCGGGGGACCCGAACTAATGAAAAACTGTTTTTT. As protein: CASSRSRGTRTNEKLFF.

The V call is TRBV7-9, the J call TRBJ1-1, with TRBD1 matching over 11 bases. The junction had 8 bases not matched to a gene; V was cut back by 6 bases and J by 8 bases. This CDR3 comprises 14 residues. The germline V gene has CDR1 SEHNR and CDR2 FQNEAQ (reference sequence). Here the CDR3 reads CASRWTGGADEAFF. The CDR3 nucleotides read TGTGCCAGCAGATGGACAGGGGGCGCGGACGAAGCTTTCTTT.